The source of this TCR beta chain is a study of blood T cell repertoires in COVID-19. Study in general: COVID-19 samples from acute and convalescent phases originated in the United States, Italy and Spain.

Germline V gene data show CDR1 as SGHRS and CDR2 as YFSETQ. The length of the CDR3 is 14 residues. Trimming left V 4 bases short and J 1 base short, with 11 bases between. Assay: immunoSEQ multiplex PCR; the TCRdb copy retains only in-frame clones and omits some. The sample holds around 470,000 clones, roughly nine tenths seen once. Seattle's enrolled individuals joined amid active infection and were then monitored longitudinally. Source material: peripheral blood. The gene calls are TRBV5-1 and TRBJ1-1, with a weak D call TRBD1 (5 bases). The origin of this receptor is a young man with COVID-19, enrolled during active disease. CDR3 nucleotide sequence: TGCGCCAGCAGCCCCGATACAGGGAACACTGAAGCTTTCTTT. Protein: CASSPDTGNTEAFF.